The clone carrying this TCR beta chain was detected once. Its antigen is still unknown. The data are from a study of shared clonotypes between healthy human individuals. Regarding the study as a whole: Few donors limited the genetic and exposure-history diversity represented. It was the non-shared clonotypes that had lower generation probabilities than clonotypes shared by all four donors.

The V segment lost 3 bases and the J segment 4 bases; nucleotides outside the gene matches: 8. CDR1 SQVTM and CDR2 ANQGSEA come from the germline V gene. The CDR3 has 15 amino acids. Deep-level settings were used for running the assay. Assay used: immunoSEQ multiplex PCR; TCRdb lists only in-frame clones, some missing. The table has approximately 1.5 million clones, less than 99% seen once. J is TRBJ2-5 and V is TRBV29-1; 10 nucleotides agree with TRBD2. This sequence originates from a man aged 25 to 40 in good health. The sample taken for sequencing was naive CD4+ T cells sorted from blood. As to subset: CD45RA+ positively selected. CDR3 in amino acids: CSVESLAGARETQYF. The CDR3 region has the DNA TGCAGCGTTGAGTCCCTAGCGGGAGCAAGAGAGACCCAGTACTTC.